The 29 T cell receptor beta chains listed next were all sequenced from one sample in a study of shared clonotypes between healthy human individuals. Generated by immunoSEQ multiplex PCR, the TCRdb table keeps only in-frame clones and is missing some. The table lists around 1.5 million clones, approximately 98% of them singletons. The sequenced sample was naive CD4+ T cells sorted from blood. Described subset: CD45RA+ positively selected. The receptors here all came from a man younger than 45 in good health.

This rearrangement joins TRBV19 to TRBJ2-7; the D is unclear. The CDR3 has 14 amino acids. Germline CDR1 is LNHDA and CDR2 is SQIVND (reference sequence). Trimming shortened V by 2 bases and J by 0 bases, and 8 bases separated the two germline ends. The CDR3 nucleotides are TGTGCCAGTAGTATACGAACTGCCTCCTACGAGCAGTACTTC. Amino acids: CASSIRTASYEQYF.

V is TRBV9 and J is TRBJ2-5, with 11 positions matching TRBD2. This CDR3 has 15 amino acids. CDR1 and CDR2 from the germline V gene are SGDLS and YYNGEE. V shed 0 bases, J shed 8 bases, and the junction held 6 bases outside the gene matches. The CDR3 DNA follows: TGTGCCAGCAGCGTAGCTCCCACTAGCGGGGGAACCCAGTACTTC. Encoded protein: CASSVAPTSGGTQYF.

Written as DNA, the CDR3 is TGCGCCAGCGGAACCGGGCCCCAGTACGAGCAGTACTTC. Translation: CASGTGPQYEQYF. The chain uses TRBV5-1 and TRBJ2-7; the D is unclear. Trimming pared 7 bases from V and 4 bases from J, leaving 15 bases between. Germline V gene sequence: CDR1 SGHRS, CDR2 YFSETQ. This CDR3 has 13 residues.

The chain uses TRBV4-3 and TRBJ2-7, with 8 bases matching TRBD2. The CDR3 has 15 amino acids. Germline trimming cut 3 bases from V and 2 bases from J; bases unmatched to any gene: 6. CDR1 and CDR2 from the germline V gene are LGHNA and YSLEER. The CDR3 DNA reads as TGCGCCAGCAGCCATGAGAGCGGGAGTGCCTACGAGCAGTACTTC. It yields the protein CASSHESGSAYEQYF.

This sequence joins TRBV2 and TRBJ2-3; possible D gene TRBD1, 5 bases. The CDR3 contains 17 residues. Looked up from germline, CDR1 is SNHLY and CDR2 is FYNNEI. V was shortened by 2 bases and J by 3 bases, with 18 bases between the two germline ends. The CDR3 here is CASSEIDLAQVTDTQYF. The CDR3 region has the DNA TGTGCCAGCAGTGAAATCGACTTAGCACAGGTGACAGATACGCAGTATTTT.

This sequence joins TRBV28 and TRBJ1-2; D not resolved. This CDR3 spans 16 amino acids. V was pared by 5 bases and J by 2 bases, with 18 bases between. Germline V gene sequence: CDR1 MDHEN, CDR2 SYDVKM. The CDR3 loop is CASSPVFQASNYGYTF. As DNA, the CDR3 is TGTGCCAGCAGTCCAGTCTTTCAGGCTTCCAACTATGGCTACACCTTC.

This chain connects TRBV4-2 to TRBJ2-2; D is ambiguous. Trimming cost V 4 bases and J 6 bases, with 9 bases left between them. Per the germline V gene, CDR1 is LGHNA and CDR2 is YNFKEQ. The length of the CDR3 is 13 residues. This CDR3 is CASSLGLSGELFF. CDR3 DNA sequence: TGTGCCAGCAGCCTAGGCCTCTCCGGGGAGCTGTTTTTT.

The V gene is TRBV28, the J gene TRBJ1-5; D ambiguous. The CDR3 has 12 amino acids. The V and J ends lost 6 bases and 5 bases respectively, with 8 bases between them. The germline V gene has CDR1 MDHEN and CDR2 SYDVKM. The CDR3 loop is CASSIGDQPQHF. In DNA form, the CDR3 reads TGTGCCAGCAGCATCGGAGATCAGCCCCAGCATTTT.

This sequence joins TRBV18 and TRBJ2-7; TRBD1 aligns across 8 bases. Germline CDR1 KGHSH, CDR2 LQKENI. The CDR3 spans 17 residues. After removal of 1 base from V and 1 base from J, the junction contained 9 bases not matched to a gene. The CDR3 loop is CASSPLPLQGASYEQYF. The CDR3 nucleotides read TGTGCCAGCTCACCACTTCCTCTCCAGGGGGCATCCTACGAGCAGTACTTC.

This chain connects TRBV2 to TRBJ1-2; D possibly corresponds to TRBD1 (5 bases). The CDR3 is 16 residues long. CDR1 and CDR2 (germline): SNHLY, FYNNEI. Trimming shortened V by 9 bases and J by 4 bases, and 24 bases separated the two germline ends. CDR3 in DNA: TGTGCCAGATCTCTCTTTACTGGTCGGGGCGGCTATGGCTACACCTTC. This codes for CARSLFTGRGGYGYTF.

The chain uses TRBV28 and TRBJ2-1; no firm D call. Germline-derived CDR1 and CDR2 are MDHEN and SYDVKM. V lost 5 bases and J lost 7, with 6 bases in between. This CDR3 spans 11 amino acids. CDR3 nucleotide sequence: TGTGCCAGCAGTCCCCGGAATGAGCAGTTCTTC. It yields the protein CASSPRNEQFF.

The rearrangement joins TRBV19 to TRBJ1-4; possible D gene TRBD1, 6 bases. This CDR3 is 14 amino acids long. The germline CDR1 and CDR2 sequences are LNHDA and SQIVND (reference sequence). The ends were cut back, 5 bases at V and 7 bases at J, with 14 bases in the middle. CDR3 sequence reads: CASSLLRTAEKLFF. In DNA, the CDR3 is TGTGCCAGTAGTCTTCTGCGGACAGCTGAAAAACTGTTTTTT.

In DNA form, the CDR3 reads TGTGCCAGCAGTCCCCCGGGTAGCGGGAGAGCCCCAGATACGCAGTATTTT. Translated, it gives CASSPPGSGRAPDTQYF. The genes are TRBV28 and TRBJ2-3; 9 bases map to TRBD2. Germline-derived CDR1 and CDR2 are MDHEN and SYDVKM. The trim removed 5 bases at V and 4 bases at J, leaving 13 bases unmatched. CDR3 size: 17 residues. The full variable domain, with the rest looked up from reference TRBV28 and TRBJ2-3, is DVKVTQSSRYLVKRTGEKVFLECVQDMDHENMFWYRQDPGLGLRLIYFSYDVKMKEKGDIPEGYSVSREKKERFSLILESASTNQTSMYLCASSPPGSGRAPDTQYFGPGTRLTVL.

This clone was seen just once. The chain is built from TRBV19 and TRBJ1-5, with D uncertain. The CDR3 is 14 amino acids. Trimming left V 3 bases short and J 6 bases short, with 12 bases between. Germline V CDR1 and CDR2: LNHDA, SQIVND (reference sequence). In DNA form, the CDR3 reads TGTGCCAGTAGTATGAGTACAGTACCTCAGCCCCAGCATTTT. Its protein is CASSMSTVPQPQHF.

The chain uses TRBV5-1 and TRBJ2-7; the D gene is possibly TRBD2 (6 bases). From germline, CDR1 is SGHRS and CDR2 YFSETQ. The CDR3 spans 15 residues. V lost 0 bases, J lost 6 bases, and 16 bases lay in between. The CDR3 protein is CASSLVVAQGGEQYF. DNA of the CDR3: TGCGCCAGCAGCTTGGTTGTTGCGCAGGGAGGCGAGCAGTACTTC.

This clone showed up just once. This sequence joins TRBV10-3 and TRBJ2-2; D remains ambiguous. Germline CDR1 and CDR2: ENHRY and SYGVKD. The CDR3 totals 18 residues. V lost 2 bases to trimming and J lost 3 bases, with 19 bases between them. CDR3 amino acids: CAISEGPGLEDDTGELFF. CDR3 bases: TGTGCCATCAGTGAGGGCCCGGGCCTAGAGGATGACACCGGGGAGCTGTTTTTT.

This rearrangement joins TRBV5-6 to TRBJ1-2; 9 nucleotides line up with TRBD1. Germline CDR1 is SGHDT and CDR2 is YYEEEE. This CDR3 has 14 amino acids. The J segment lost 8 bases and the V segment lost 4 bases, leaving 9 bases of the junction unmatched. The CDR3 nucleotides read TGTGCCAGCAGCCTGGGACAGGGCCAAGTCGGCTACACCTTC. This translates into CASSLGQGQVGYTF.

This clone has only one observation. The chain is built from TRBV18 and TRBJ2-7; maybe TRBD2 (5 bases). CDR3 length equals 12 residues. Germline V lookup: CDR1 KGHSH, CDR2 LQKENI. Trimming removed 6 bases from V and 6 bases from J, with 12 bases in between. The CDR3 spells CASSPGFPEQYF. The CDR3 nucleotides read TGTGCCAGCTCTCCGGGATTCCCCGAGCAGTACTTC.

The chain recombines TRBV25-1 with TRBJ2-2, with D maybe TRBD1 (5 bases). Germline V gives CDR1 MGHDK, CDR2 SYGVNS. The CDR3 is 14 amino acids. With 3 bases removed from V and 4 bases from J, the gap between germline ends came to 9 bases. The CDR3 spells CASSEVGVTGELFF. The CDR3 DNA sequence: TGTGCCAGCAGTGAGGTAGGGGTCACCGGGGAGCTGTTTTTT.

V usage is TRBV2 and J usage is TRBJ1-2; the D is unclear. Trimming took 5 bases from V and 7 from J, leaving 17 bases between them. CDR3 length equals 14 residues. Germline CDR1 SNHLY, CDR2 FYNNEI. CDR3 DNA sequence: TGTGCCAGCAGTAAGGCCGCGGCAGGTGGTGGCTACACCTTC. Protein: CASSKAAAGGGYTF. Together with reference TRBV2 and TRBJ1-2, the CDR3 gives the full variable domain: EPEVTQTPSHQVTQMGQEVILRCVPISNHLYFYWYRQILGQKVEFLVSFYNNEISEKSEIFDDQFSVERPDGSNFTLKIRSTKLEDSAMYFCASSKAAAGGGYTFGSGTRLTVV.

The rearrangement links TRBV5-1 to TRBJ2-2, with 8 bases that match TRBD2. This CDR3 is built from 16 residues. Germline lookup yields CDR1 SGHRS and CDR2 YFSETQ. V lost 0 bases, J lost 4 bases, and 5 bases stayed unmatched. CDR3 sequence reads: CASSLGASGFTGELFF. DNA of the CDR3: TGCGCCAGCAGCTTGGGGGCTAGCGGGTTCACCGGGGAGCTGTTTTTT. Full variable domain (missing parts from reference TRBV5-1 and TRBJ2-2): KAGVTQTPRYLIKTRGQQVTLSCSPISGHRSVSWYQQTPGQGLQFLFEYFSETQRNKGNFPGRFSGRQFSNSRSEMNVSTLELGDSALYLCASSLGASGFTGELFFGEGSRLTVL.

This chain links TRBV6-5 with TRBJ1-4; 7 positions match TRBD1. The CDR3 has 14 amino acids. CDR1 is MNHEY, CDR2 SVGAGI, per germline. Trimming removed 5 bases from V and 14 bases from J; junction bases left unmatched: 14. CDR3 loop: CASSRDRAGELLFF. The CDR3, as DNA: TGTGCCAGCAGTAGAGACAGGGCTGGGGAATTGCTGTTTTTT.

This clone appeared once. V gene TRBV4-1 combines with J gene TRBJ2-2; D is unclear. Trimming took off 0 bases at V and 0 bases at J, with 5 bases between the two ends. The CDR3 sequence is 15 residues long. Germline-derived CDR1 and CDR2 are MGHRA and YSYEKL. CDR3 sequence: CASSQEGTNTGELFF. The CDR3, as DNA: TGCGCCAGCAGCCAAGAAGGGACGAACACCGGGGAGCTGTTTTTT.

This clone appeared a few times. The chain joins TRBV6-1 to TRBJ2-2, with D perhaps TRBD1 (5 bases). CDR3 length: 14 residues. Trimming took off 6 bases at V and 4 bases at J, with 12 bases between the two ends. Germline CDR1 is MNHNS and CDR2 is SASEGT. The CDR3 nucleotides are TGTGCCAGCAGGCTATGGCAGGGCACCGGGGAGCTGTTTTTT. It specifies CASRLWQGTGELFF.

The chain couples TRBV10-2 to TRBJ2-7; the D is unclear. Germline V gene sequence: CDR1 WSHSY, CDR2 SAAADI. Trimming took off 4 bases at V and 1 base at J, with 11 bases between the two ends. This CDR3 is 14 amino acids long. The CDR3 DNA reads TGCGCCAGCAGTGTGCCAGGAATATCCTACGAGCAGTACTTC. This sequence encodes CASSVPGISYEQYF.

V is TRBV7-2 and J is TRBJ2-7; 8 bases fit TRBD2. This CDR3 region has 15 residues. Losses at the gene ends were 2 bases for V and 3 bases for J; bases not matched to a gene: 6. Germline V gene sequence: CDR1 SGHTA, CDR2 FQGNSA. The CDR3 bases are TGTGCCAGCAGCTTACTCGGGACTAGTCACTACGAGCAGTACTTC. This gives the protein CASSLLGTSHYEQYF.

The chain has TRBV5-3 and TRBJ2-7, with D possibly called TRBD1 or TRBD2 (5 bases each). TRBV5-3 is noted as an ORF with a role that remains uncertain. The CDR3 has 13 amino acids. Trimming pared 8 bases from V and 7 bases from J, leaving 19 bases between. The CDR3 coding sequence is TGTGCCAGTACCCCCGGGACCCTGAGAGAGCAGTACTTC. Amino acid sequence: CASTPGTLREQYF.

V usage is TRBV7-9 and J usage is TRBJ1-1, with D uncertain. V shed 1 base and J shed 10 bases, with 10 bases lying between them. The CDR3 has 12 amino acids. Looked up from germline, CDR1 is SEHNR and CDR2 is FQNEAQ (reference sequence). The CDR3 nucleotides are TGTGCCAGCAGCTTAGAAGCAGGATCAGCTTTCTTT. It translates to CASSLEAGSAFF.

The chain carries TRBV2 and TRBJ2-1; D perhaps matches TRBD1 (6 bases). The CDR3 totals 15 residues. Between the trimmed V and J ends, which lost 6 bases and 2 bases, there was a span of 14 bases. Germline V gene lookup returns CDR1 SNHLY and CDR2 FYNNEI. In DNA form, the CDR3 reads TGTGCCAGCAGGGACTTAGGGGGAACCTACAATGAGCAGTTCTTC. Its translation: CASRDLGGTYNEQFF.